This T cell receptor (beta chain) derives from a study of CD8 T cells in ankylosing spondylitis. Comments on this clonotype: Its target is unknown.

Findings of the study overall: Within ankylosing spondylitis blood, a TCR beta motif made up of several highly homologous variants appeared to be characteristic. Disease-linked clones were reportedly significantly enriched in matched ankylosing spondylitis synovial fluid. Some of the motif variants had earlier been found in reactive arthritis patients' fluid and blood.

This CDR3 contains 10 residues. V lost 1 base, J lost 15 bases, and 10 bases lay in between. Looked up from germline, CDR1 is GTSNPN and CDR2 is SVGIG (reference sequence). In TCRdb, the 5' RACE reads were re-called with MiXCR into one record per CDR3 protein. Among 750,000 to 850,000 distinct CDR3 sequences listed, about 11% were seen once. The TCR was taken from a male donor with ankylosing spondylitis. The chain carries TRBV30 and TRBJ2-4; no clear D gene. Sequencing was carried out using blood, either unsorted or a sorted T cell fraction (not recorded which). The CDR3 coding sequence is TGTGCCTGGAGTGGAGGTAGAATGTACTTC. Translated: CAWSGGRMYF.